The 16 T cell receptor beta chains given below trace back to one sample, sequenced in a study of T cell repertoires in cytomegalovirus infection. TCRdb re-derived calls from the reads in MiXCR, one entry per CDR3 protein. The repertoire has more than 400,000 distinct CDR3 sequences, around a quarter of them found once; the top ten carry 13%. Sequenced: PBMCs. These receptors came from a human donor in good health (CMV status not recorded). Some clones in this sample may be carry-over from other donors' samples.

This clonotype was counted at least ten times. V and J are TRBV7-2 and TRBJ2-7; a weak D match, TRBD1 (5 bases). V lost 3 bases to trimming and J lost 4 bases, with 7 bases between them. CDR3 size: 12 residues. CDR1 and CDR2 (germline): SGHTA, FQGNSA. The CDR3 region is CASSFGHYEQYF. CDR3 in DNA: TGTGCCAGCAGCTTTGGACATTACGAGCAGTACTTC.

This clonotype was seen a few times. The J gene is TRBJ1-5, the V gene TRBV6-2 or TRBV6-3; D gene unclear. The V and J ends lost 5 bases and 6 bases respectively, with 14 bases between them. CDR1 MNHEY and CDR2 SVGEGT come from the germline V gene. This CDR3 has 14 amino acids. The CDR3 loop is CASSGAGGRQPQHF. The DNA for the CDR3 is TGTGCCAGCAGTGGTGCGGGCGGGCGTCAGCCCCAGCATTTT.

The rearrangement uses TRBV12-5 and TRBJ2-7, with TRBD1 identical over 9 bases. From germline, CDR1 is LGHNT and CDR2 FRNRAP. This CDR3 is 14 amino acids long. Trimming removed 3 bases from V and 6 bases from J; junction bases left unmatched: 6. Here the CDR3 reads CASGFGTGIGEQYF. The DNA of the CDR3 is TGTGCTAGTGGTTTCGGGACAGGGATAGGCGAGCAGTACTTC.

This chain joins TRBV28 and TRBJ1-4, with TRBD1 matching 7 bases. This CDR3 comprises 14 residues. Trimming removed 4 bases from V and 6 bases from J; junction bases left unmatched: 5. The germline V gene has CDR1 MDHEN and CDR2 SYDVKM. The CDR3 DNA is TGTGCCAGCAGTTCCGGGACAGAATATGAAAAACTGTTTTTT. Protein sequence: CASSSGTEYEKLFF.

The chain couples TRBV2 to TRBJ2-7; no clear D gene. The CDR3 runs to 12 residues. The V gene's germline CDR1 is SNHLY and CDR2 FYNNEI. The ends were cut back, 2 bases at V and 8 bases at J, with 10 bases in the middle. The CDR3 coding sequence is TGTGCCAGCAGTGAAAATGTGGGTAAGCAGTACGTC. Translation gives CASSENVGKQYV.

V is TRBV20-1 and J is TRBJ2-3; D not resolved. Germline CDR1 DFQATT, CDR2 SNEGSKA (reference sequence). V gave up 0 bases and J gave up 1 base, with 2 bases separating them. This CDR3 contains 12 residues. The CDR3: CSAREGTDTQYF. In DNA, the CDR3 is TGCAGTGCTAGAGAGGGCACAGATACGCAGTATTTT.

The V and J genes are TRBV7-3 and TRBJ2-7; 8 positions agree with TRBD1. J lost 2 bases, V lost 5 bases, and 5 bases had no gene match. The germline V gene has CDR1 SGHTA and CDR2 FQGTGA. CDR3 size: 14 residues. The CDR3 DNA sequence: TGTGCCAGCAGCCAAGGACAGGGTCCCTACGAGCAGTACTTC. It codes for CASSQGQGPYEQYF. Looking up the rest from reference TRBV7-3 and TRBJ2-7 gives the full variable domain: GAGVSQTPSNKVTEKGKYVELRCDPISGHTALYWYRQSLGQGPEFLIYFQGTGAADDSGLPNDRFFAVRPEGSVSTLKIQRTERGDSAVYLCASSQGQGPYEQYFGPGTRLTVT.

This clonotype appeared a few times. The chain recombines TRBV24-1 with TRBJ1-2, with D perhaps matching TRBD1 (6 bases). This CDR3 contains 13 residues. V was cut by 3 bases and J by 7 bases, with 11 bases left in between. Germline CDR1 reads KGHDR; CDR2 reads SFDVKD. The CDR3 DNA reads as TGTGCCACCAGTGATAACGCAGGGGTTGGCTACACCTTC. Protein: CATSDNAGVGYTF.

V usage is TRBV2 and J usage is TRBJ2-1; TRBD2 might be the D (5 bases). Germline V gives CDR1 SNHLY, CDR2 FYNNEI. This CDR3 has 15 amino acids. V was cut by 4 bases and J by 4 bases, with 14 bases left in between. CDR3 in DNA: TGTGCCAGCAGTGTTGTCGGGAAGGCTTACAATGAGCAGTTCTTC. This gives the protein CASSVVGKAYNEQFF.

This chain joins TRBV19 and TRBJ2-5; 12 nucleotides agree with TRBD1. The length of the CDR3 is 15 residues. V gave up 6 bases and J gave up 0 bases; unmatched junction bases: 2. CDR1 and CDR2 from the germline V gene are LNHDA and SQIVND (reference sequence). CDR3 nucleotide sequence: TGTGCCAGTAGGGGACAGGGGGCTTACCAAGAGACCCAGTACTTC. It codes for CASRGQGAYQETQYF.

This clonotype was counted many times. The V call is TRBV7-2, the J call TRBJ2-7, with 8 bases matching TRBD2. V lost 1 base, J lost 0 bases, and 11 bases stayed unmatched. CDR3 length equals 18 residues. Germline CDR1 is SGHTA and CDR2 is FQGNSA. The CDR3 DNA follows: TGTGCCAGCAGCTTAGGCGGTAGCGGGATAATCGGCTCCTACGAGCAGTACGTC. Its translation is CASSLGGSGIIGSYEQYV.

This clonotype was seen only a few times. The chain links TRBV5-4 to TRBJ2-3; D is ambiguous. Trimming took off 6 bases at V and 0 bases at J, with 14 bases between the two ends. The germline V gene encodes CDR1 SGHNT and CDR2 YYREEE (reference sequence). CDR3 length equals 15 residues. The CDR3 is CASTQETQSTDTQYF. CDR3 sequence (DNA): TGTGCCAGCACCCAGGAAACCCAAAGCACAGATACGCAGTATTTT.

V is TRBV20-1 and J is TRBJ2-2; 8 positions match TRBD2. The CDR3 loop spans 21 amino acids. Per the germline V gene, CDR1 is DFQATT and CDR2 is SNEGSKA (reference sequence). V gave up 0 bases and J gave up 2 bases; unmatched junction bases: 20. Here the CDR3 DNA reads TGCAGTGCTAGAGATCTCTCTGGAGTGGCGGTTGGACTAGCTAACACCGGGGAGCTGTTTTTT. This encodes CSARDLSGVAVGLANTGELFF.

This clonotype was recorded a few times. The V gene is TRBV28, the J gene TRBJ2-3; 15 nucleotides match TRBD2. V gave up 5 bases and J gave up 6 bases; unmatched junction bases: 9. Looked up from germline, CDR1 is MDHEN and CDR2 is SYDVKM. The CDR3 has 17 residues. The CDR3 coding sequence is TGTGCCAGCAGTCCTTCGGGACTAGCGGGAGGCCGGGATACGCAGTATTTT. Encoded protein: CASSPSGLAGGRDTQYF.

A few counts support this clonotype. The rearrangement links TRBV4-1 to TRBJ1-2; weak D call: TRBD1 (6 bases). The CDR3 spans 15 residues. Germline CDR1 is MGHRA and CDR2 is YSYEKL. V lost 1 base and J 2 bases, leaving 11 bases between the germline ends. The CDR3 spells CASSQGQGLNYGYTF. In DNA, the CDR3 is TGCGCCAGCAGCCAAGGCCAGGGGCTCAACTATGGCTACACCTTC.

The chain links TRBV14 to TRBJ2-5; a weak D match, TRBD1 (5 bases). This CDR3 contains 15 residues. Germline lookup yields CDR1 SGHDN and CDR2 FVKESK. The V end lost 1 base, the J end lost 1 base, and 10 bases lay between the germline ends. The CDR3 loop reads CASSQVGAGQETQYF. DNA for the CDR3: TGTGCCAGCAGCCAAGTTGGGGCAGGCCAAGAGACCCAGTACTTC.